These T cell receptor beta chains were read from a single sample in a study of OX40 agonist ivuxolimab in advanced cancers. Clones were read by immunoSEQ multiplex PCR, and TCRdb kept only the in-frame ones, dropping some. The sample lists fewer than 120,000 clones; roughly 90% were seen once. The sample was CD4+ or CD8+ T cells sorted from blood, taken in a trial of the OX40 agonist ivuxolimab. The receptors shown here come from an adult with an advanced solid tumor such as melanoma, head and neck, liver or kidney cancer. The CDR3 runs from the conserved cysteine through the conserved F or W. Fields, in order: J gene, D gene, V gene, clone size, CDR3 protein, CDR3 DNA. A D gene is named only where the DNA matches it firmly. Not all rows give a size; the values are once, few, many and, for expanded clones, a class.

j_gene: TRBJ1-3; d_gene: TRBD1; v_gene: TRBV7-2; abundance: .; CDR3aa: CASSLVSTGVGNTIYF; CDR3nt: TGTGCCAGCAGCTTAGTCTCGACAGGGGTGGGAAACACCATATATTTT
j_gene: TRBJ1-1; d_gene: TRBD1; v_gene: TRBV9; abundance: .; CDR3aa: CASSVGDRASEAFF; CDR3nt: TGTGCCAGCAGCGTAGGGGACAGGGCATCTGAAGCTTTCTTT
j_gene: TRBJ2-7; d_gene: .; v_gene: TRBV15; abundance: .; CDR3aa: CATSRGISYEQYF; CDR3nt: TGTGCCACCAGCAGAGGGATTTCGTACGAGCAGTACTTC
j_gene: TRBJ1-2; d_gene: .; v_gene: TRBV28; abundance: .; CDR3aa: CASSTTEGYTF; CDR3nt: TGTGCCAGCAGTACGACAGAGGGCTACACCTTC
j_gene: TRBJ2-7; d_gene: .; v_gene: TRBV13; abundance: once; CDR3aa: CASSLKGITYEQYF; CDR3nt: TGTGCCAGCAGCTTAAAAGGGATTACCTACGAGCAGTACTTC
j_gene: TRBJ1-2; d_gene: TRBD1; v_gene: TRBV7-2; abundance: .; CDR3aa: CASSTQTGGTNYGYTF; CDR3nt: TGTGCCAGCAGCACCCAGACAGGGGGCACCAACTATGGCTACACCTTC
j_gene: TRBJ2-7; d_gene: .; v_gene: TRBV7-2; abundance: .; CDR3aa: CASSAEQESYEQYF; CDR3nt: TGTGCCAGCAGCGCCGAACAGGAATCCTACGAGCAGTACTTC
j_gene: TRBJ1-1; d_gene: .; v_gene: TRBV19; abundance: .; CDR3aa: CASQDSLPNTEAFF; CDR3nt: TGTGCCAGTCAGGATTCGCTGCCGAACACTGAAGCTTTCTTT
j_gene: TRBJ2-7; d_gene: .; v_gene: TRBV20-1; abundance: once; CDR3aa: CSARVTSEQYF; CDR3nt: TGCAGTGCTAGGGTCACAAGCGAGCAGTACTTC
j_gene: TRBJ2-6; d_gene: .; v_gene: TRBV2; abundance: .; CDR3aa: CASTRVDGANVLTF; CDR3nt: TGTGCCAGCACCCGGGTGGATGGGGCCAACGTCCTGACTTTC
j_gene: TRBJ2-7; d_gene: .; v_gene: TRBV28; abundance: .; CDR3aa: CASSLPGQTIYF; CDR3nt: TGTGCCAGCAGTCTTCCTGGACAGACTATATACTTC
j_gene: TRBJ2-1; d_gene: .; v_gene: TRBV19; abundance: .; CDR3aa: CASSIDRSGVGGEQFF; CDR3nt: TGTGCCAGTAGTATCGACAGGTCAGGTGTCGGCGGTGAGCAGTTCTTC
j_gene: TRBJ2-7; d_gene: TRBD2; v_gene: TRBV5-6; abundance: .; CDR3aa: CASSLSPGLAGYEQYF; CDR3nt: TGTGCCAGCAGCCTTTCGCCGGGACTAGCGGGGTACGAGCAGTACTTC
j_gene: TRBJ1-1; d_gene: .; v_gene: TRBV30; abundance: .; CDR3aa: CAWSLVSREAFF; CDR3nt: TGTGCCTGGAGTTTGGTGTCTAGGGAAGCTTTCTTT
j_gene: TRBJ2-7; d_gene: .; v_gene: TRBV28; abundance: .; CDR3aa: CASSVIQQGVYEQYF; CDR3nt: TGTGCCAGCAGTGTAATCCAACAGGGAGTGTACGAGCAGTACTTC
j_gene: TRBJ2-5; d_gene: TRBD2; v_gene: TRBV28; abundance: .; CDR3aa: CASSLSGEGGETQYF; CDR3nt: TGTGCCAGCAGTTTAAGCGGGGAAGGCGGGGAGACCCAGTACTTC